The 24 T cell receptor beta chains in this list originate from one sample, sequenced in a study of blood T cells in healthy people across ages (dated by TCRdb to the mid-2010s). Receptors were amplified or captured by 5' RACE. Sequenced using an Illumina HiSeq 2500. A second roughly 6 to 11 cycle PCR used a sample-barcoded 5' primer and a J-beta primer mix. The public reads were reprocessed in TCRdb via fastp at Q25 and MiXCR, keeping in-frame beta chains. Duplicate CDR3 protein sequences are folded into a single record with the most common DNA and genes. The sample includes fewer than 2,000,000 distinct CDR3 sequences, with about 31% observed a single time. Roughly 12% of the sample rests with the top ten. Sample: blood. These receptor sequences come from a woman aged 30 to 39 in good health.

This clonotype was detected only a few times. This chain uses TRBV4-1 with TRBJ2-3; D gene ambiguous. This CDR3 has 14 amino acids. CDR1 and CDR2 (germline): MGHRA, YSYEKL. The ends were cut back, 0 bases at V and 2 bases at J, with 6 bases in the middle. CDR3 residues: CASSQDPFTDTQYF. The CDR3 DNA reads as TGCGCCAGCAGCCAAGATCCCTTCACAGATACGCAGTATTTT.

As concerns this clonotype: This CDR3 is missing its conserved last phenylalanine or tryptophan, likely due to a read error. The chain joins TRBV12-3 or TRBV12-4 to TRBJ2-5; TRBD2 matches at 14 bases. CDR3 size: 15 residues. Germline trimming cut 6 bases from V and 5 bases from J; bases unmatched to any gene: 5. CDR3 in DNA: TGTGCCAGCAGGGGGACTAGCGGGGGATTGGAGACCCAGTACCTC. It codes for CASRGTSGGLETQYL.

This clonotype was counted many times. In DNA, the CDR3 is TGTGCCAGCACAGGACTAGCGCTCAATGAGCAGTTCTTC. It specifies CASTGLALNEQFF. The rearrangement joins TRBV6-1 to TRBJ2-1; 9 nucleotides agree with TRBD2. V dropped 7 bases and J dropped 6; count of bases not matched to a gene: 4. Germline V gene lookup returns CDR1 MNHNS and CDR2 SASEGT. The length of the CDR3 is 13 residues.

Only a few counts were recorded for this clonotype. The V gene is TRBV7-2, the J gene TRBJ1-2; a possible D gene is TRBD1 (5 bases). Trimming took off 1 base at V and 4 bases at J, with 13 bases between the two ends. Germline CDR1 is SGHTA and CDR2 is FQGNSA. The CDR3 spans 15 residues. This CDR3 is CASSLDSLGLYGYTF. The CDR3 nucleotides read TGTGCCAGCAGCTTAGACAGCCTGGGGCTCTATGGCTACACCTTC.

V is TRBV7-9 and J is TRBJ2-1, with 9 bases lining up with TRBD2. The ends lost 8 bases at V and 10 bases at J; junction bases unmatched: 3. The CDR3 totals 11 residues. Per germline, CDR1 SEHNR and CDR2 FQNEAQ (reference sequence). CDR3 loop: CASLAGGEQFF. CDR3 coding DNA: TGTGCCAGCCTCGCGGGAGGGGAGCAGTTCTTC. The full variable domain, in which reference TRBV7-9 and TRBJ2-1 provide the parts outside the CDR3, is DTGVSQNPRHKITKRGQNVTFRCDPISEHNRLYWYRQTLGQGPEFLTYFQNEAQLEKSRLLSDRFSAERPKGSFSTLEIQRTEQGDSAMYLCASLAGGEQFFGPGTRLTVL.

Regarding this clonotype: Since a much larger clone is just one base distant, this may be a read error. The CDR3 loop is CASSYTSGALFGQYF. CDR3 sequence (DNA): TGTGCCAGCAGTTATACCTCGGGGGCGCTTTTCGGGCAGTACTTC. V usage is TRBV27 and J usage is TRBJ2-5, with D perhaps matching TRBD1 or TRBD2 (6 bases each). Germline V gene sequence: CDR1 MNHEY, CDR2 SMNVEV (reference sequence). This CDR3 has 15 amino acids. Trimming took 4 bases from V and 11 from J, leaving 23 bases between them.

The table lists this clonotype with a few counts. The rearrangement links TRBV27 to TRBJ1-5; perhaps TRBD1 as D (5 bases). The ends were cut back, 4 bases at V and 1 base at J, with 8 bases in the middle. The germline CDR1 and CDR2 sequences are MNHEY and SMNVEV (reference sequence). There are 14 residues in the CDR3. CDR3 loop: CASSWGKSNQPQHF. CDR3 DNA: TGTGCCAGCAGTTGGGGGAAGAGCAATCAGCCCCAGCATTTT.

V gene TRBV20-1 combines with J gene TRBJ2-1; TRBD1 matches 8 bases. This CDR3 spans 15 amino acids. Germline V gene lookup returns CDR1 DFQATT and CDR2 SNEGSKA (reference sequence). Losses at the gene ends were 1 base for V and 2 bases for J; bases not matched to a gene: 4. The DNA for the CDR3 is TGCAGTGCTAGAGCTAGACAGGGGCCCTACAATGAGCAGTTCTTC. It encodes CSARARQGPYNEQFF.

The CDR3 loop reads CASSFTGSISNQPQHF. CDR3 sequence (DNA): TGTGCCAGCAGTTTTACAGGGTCCATTAGCAATCAGCCCCAGCATTTT. V usage is TRBV27 and J usage is TRBJ1-5; a possible D gene is TRBD1 (6 bases). Trimming pared 3 bases from V and 0 bases from J, leaving 12 bases between. The CDR3 length is 16 residues. CDR1 and CDR2 from the germline V gene are MNHEY and SMNVEV (reference sequence).

This chain joins TRBV28 and TRBJ1-4; 7 bases line up with TRBD1. The CDR3 sequence is 14 residues long. Losses at the gene ends were 8 bases for V and 11 bases for J; bases not matched to a gene: 14. Germline V gene sequence: CDR1 MDHEN, CDR2 SYDVKM. CDR3: CASSPTGSSEKLFF. DNA of the CDR3: TGTGCCAGCTCACCGACAGGGTCCAGTGAGAAACTGTTTTTT.

V is TRBV29-1 and J is TRBJ2-7, with 9 bases that match TRBD2. V shed 5 bases and J 7 bases; nucleotides not matched to a gene: 12. The length of the CDR3 is 14 residues. Per the germline V gene, CDR1 is SQVTM and CDR2 is ANQGSEA. DNA for the CDR3: TGCAGCGTTTCCCGGGCGGGGGGGCTCGGGGAGCAGTACTTC. It is translated as CSVSRAGGLGEQYF.

Comments on this clonotype: It may be a read error: a sequence one base away is much more abundant. This rearrangement joins TRBV6-2 or TRBV6-3 to TRBJ2-5; D is perhaps TRBD1 or TRBD2 (5 bases each). CDR1 and CDR2 (germline): MNHEY, SVGEGT. CDR3 length: 14 amino acids. The CDR3 nucleotides are TGTGCCAGCAGTTACGGCAGAGGGGTCGAGACCCGGTACTTC. Encoded protein: CASSYGRGVETRYF.

This clonotype was seen a few times. V is TRBV29-1 and J is TRBJ2-1; TRBD1 or TRBD2 may be the D gene (6 bases each). Germline lookup yields CDR1 SQVTM and CDR2 ANQGSEA. This CDR3 has 17 residues. The V end lost 4 bases, the J end lost 1 base, and 20 bases lay between the germline ends. The CDR3 nucleotides are TGCAGCGTTGCGGGGGCCCCCCCATTTTATTCCTACAATGAGCAGTTCTTC. Protein sequence: CSVAGAPPFYSYNEQFF.

The V gene is TRBV9, the J gene TRBJ2-3; D is possibly TRBD2 (7 bases). The germline V and J ends were trimmed by 4 bases and 8 bases, with 20 bases remaining between them. Germline V gene data show CDR1 as SGDLS and CDR2 as YYNGEE. The CDR3 contains 15 residues. CDR3 in amino acids: CASSPVGGGGATQYF. In nucleotides, the CDR3 is TGTGCCAGCAGCCCCGTTGGGGGAGGGGGTGCTACGCAGTATTTT. Combining the CDR3 with reference TRBV9 and TRBJ2-3 gives the whole variable domain DSGVTQTPKHLITATGQRVTLRCSPRSGDLSVYWYQQSLDQGLQFLIQYYNGEERAKGNILERFSAQQFPDLHSELNLSSLELGDSALYFCASSPVGGGGATQYFGPGTRLTVL.

This chain links TRBV5-1 with TRBJ2-5; TRBD1 might be the D (6 bases). CDR3 length: 14 amino acids. Germline V gene data show CDR1 as SGHRS and CDR2 as YFSETQ. V was trimmed by 4 bases and J by 2 bases, leaving 12 bases between them. This CDR3 reads CASSRTVEQETQYF. Written as DNA, the CDR3 is TGCGCCAGCAGCCGGACAGTAGAGCAAGAGACCCAGTACTTC.

This clonotype occurred a few times. V and J are TRBV20-1 and TRBJ1-1, with D hard to call. V was shortened by 0 bases and J by 10 bases, with 6 bases between the two germline ends. Per the germline V gene, CDR1 is DFQATT and CDR2 is SNEGSKA (reference sequence). The CDR3 totals 10 residues. For the CDR3, the DNA is TGCAGTGCTAGAGATCTTACAGCTTTCTTT. The encoded protein is CSARDLTAFF.

This clonotype has a handful of counts. V gene TRBV5-6 combines with J gene TRBJ2-5, with D perhaps matching TRBD2 (6 bases). The tail of the sequence fits TRBJ2-7 better, so the J call may be wrong. The germline gives CDR1 SGHDT, CDR2 YYEEEE. The CDR3 sequence is 16 residues long. CDR3: CASSSFSGTGRYEQYF. CDR3 bases: TGTGCCAGCAGCTCGTTTTCCGGGACGGGGAGGTACGAGCAGTACTTC.

On this clonotype: Germline and junction disagree at one end, which may indicate a read error. This CDR3 is CASSHAGGSMNAEAFF. The CDR3 DNA is TGCGCCAGCAGCCATGCAGGGGGCAGTATGAACGCTGAAGCTTTCTTT. The J gene is TRBJ1-1, the V gene TRBV5-1; TRBD1 agrees at 8 bases. The CDR3 sequence is 16 residues long. CDR1 is SGHRS and CDR2 is YFSETQ in the germline V gene.

This clonotype has just a few counts. The V and J genes are TRBV5-1 and TRBJ2-5; possibly TRBD2 for D (6 bases). CDR3 length: 15 amino acids. Germline V gene data show CDR1 as SGHRS and CDR2 as YFSETQ. The V end was cut by 2 bases, the J end by 5 bases, with 16 bases between. This CDR3 reads CASSFTSLVQETQYF. CDR3 bases: TGCGCCAGCAGCTTTACTAGCCTTGTACAGGAGACCCAGTACTTC.

This clonotype was recorded a few times. The chain carries TRBV4-2 and TRBJ2-7; 7 positions match TRBD2. The germline gives CDR1 LGHNA, CDR2 YNFKEQ. This CDR3 spans 16 amino acids. The J segment lost 2 bases and the V segment lost 0 bases, leaving 7 bases of the junction unmatched. The CDR3 sequence is CASSQEASGSAYEQYF. The CDR3 DNA reads as TGTGCCAGCAGCCAAGAGGCTAGCGGATCAGCCTACGAGCAGTACTTC.

This clonotype was counted ten times or more. The rearrangement joins TRBV5-1 to TRBJ2-1; no firm D call. The V gene lost 1 base and the J gene lost 7 bases, with 12 bases spanning the gap. Germline CDR1 SGHRS, CDR2 YFSETQ. The CDR3 runs to 14 residues. The CDR3 protein is CASSLSSVGNEQFF. The CDR3 DNA reads TGCGCCAGCAGCTTGTCATCCGTGGGGAATGAGCAGTTCTTC.

This clonotype was seen more than once but under ten times. This sequence joins TRBV9 and TRBJ2-1; 8 bases are shared with TRBD1. V trimming: 3 bases; J trimming: 6 bases; junction bases outside the gene matches: 11. The CDR3 extends over 16 amino acids. Germline CDR1 SGDLS, CDR2 YYNGEE. The CDR3 DNA reads TGTGCCAGCAGCGCCTCGACAGGGGTCTTCCTCAATGAGCAGTTCTTC. Its protein product is CASSASTGVFLNEQFF.

The chain couples TRBV15 to TRBJ2-1; 11 nucleotides agree with TRBD2. This CDR3 comprises 16 residues. Germline CDR1 and CDR2: LNHNV and YYDKDF (reference sequence). The V and J ends lost 2 bases and 5 bases, in that order; junction bases with no gene match: 5. CDR3 residues: CATSRQTSGTHNEQFF. CDR3 coding DNA: TGTGCCACCAGCAGACAGACTAGCGGGACGCACAATGAGCAGTTCTTC.

The genes are TRBV12-3 or TRBV12-4 and TRBJ2-7; D might be TRBD1 (6 bases). CDR3 size: 14 residues. Trimming took 7 bases from V and 2 from J, leaving 15 bases between them. CDR3 sequence: CASTATGSAYEQYF. CDR3 in DNA: TGTGCCAGCACCGCCACAGGGAGCGCCTACGAGCAGTACTTC.